The 14 T cell receptor beta chains listed next were all sequenced from one sample in a study of cytomegalovirus exposure and HLA in healthy donors (dated by TCRdb to about 2017). The receptor library was made with the immunoSEQ multiplex PCR assay. For the multiplex PCR, a mixture combining 60 forward primers for TCR Vbeta segments and 13 reverse primers for TCR Jbeta segments was used. TCRdb retrieved this table from immuneACCESS and kept in-frame rearrangements only. Not all clones are present; in checked studies, unresolved V genes account for under half, and no reason is known for the remainder. For this sample there are some 110,000 clones; 75% to 85% appear just once. The ten biggest clones cover more than 3% of the sample. Material for sequencing was PBMCs. These TCRs come from a man aged 40-49 years in good health and CMV-seronegative.

This chain links TRBV7-6 with TRBJ2-7, with D tentatively TRBD2 (5 bases). CDR3 size: 14 residues. Germline loops: CDR1 SGHVS, CDR2 FNYEAQ. The V end lost 5 bases, the J end lost 4 bases, and 15 bases lay between the germline ends. The CDR3 loop reads CASSPLTSLYEQYF. For the CDR3, the DNA is TGTGCCAGCAGCCCCTTAACTAGTCTGTACGAGCAGTACTTC.

The chain has TRBV7-9 and TRBJ2-7; 7 nucleotides line up with TRBD2. CDR3 length equals 12 residues. Germline loops: CDR1 SEHNR, CDR2 FQNEAQ (reference sequence). After removal of 5 bases from V and 7 bases from J, the junction contained 5 bases not matched to a gene. The CDR3 nucleotides read TGTGCCAGCAGCCCCCCCGGGGGGGAGCAGTACTTC. Its translation is CASSPPGGEQYF.

V and J are TRBV7-2 and TRBJ1-5; TRBD1 is a possible D gene (5 bases). Per the germline V gene, CDR1 is SGHTA and CDR2 is FQGNSA. CDR3 length equals 14 residues. V dropped 5 bases and J dropped 4 bases, with 12 bases sitting between them. The CDR3 DNA reads TGTGCCAGCAGCGCGACCGGGACTAATCAGCCCCAGCATTTT. The encoded protein is CASSATGTNQPQHF. The whole variable domain, remainder taken from reference TRBV7-2 and TRBJ1-5, is GAGVSQSPSNKVTEKGKDVELRCDPISGHTALYWYRQSLGQGLEFLIYFQGNSAPDKSGLPSDRFSAERTGGSVSTLTIQRTQQEDSAVYLCASSATGTNQPQHFGDGTRLSIL.

V and J are TRBV18 and TRBJ2-3, with D maybe TRBD1 (6 bases). The V and J ends lost 4 bases and 2 bases respectively, with 13 bases between them. The CDR3 length is 15 residues. Germline V gives CDR1 KGHSH, CDR2 LQKENI. The CDR3 DNA reads as TGTGCCAGCTCACTCCAGGGGTTGAACACAGATACGCAGTATTTT. The encoded protein is CASSLQGLNTDTQYF.

The V call is TRBV7-8, the J call TRBJ2-3, with 7 positions matching TRBD1. The junction had 8 bases not matched to a gene; V was cut back by 5 bases and J by 6 bases. Germline CDR1 reads SGHVS; CDR2 reads FQNEAQ. The CDR3 length is 14 residues. This CDR3 reads CASSMTGSGDTQYF. The CDR3 coding sequence is TGTGCCAGCAGCATGACAGGGTCTGGGGATACGCAGTATTTT.

Of note for this clone: The same CDR3 also results from other DNA sequences found in this sample. The chain uses TRBV27 and TRBJ2-4; TRBD1 aligns across 7 bases. The CDR3 runs to 12 residues. V lost 7 bases, J lost 6 bases, and 3 bases stayed unmatched. CDR1 and CDR2 from the germline V gene are MNHEY and SMNVEV (reference sequence). CDR3 DNA sequence: TGTGCCAGCACCGACAGGGTAAACATTCAGTACTTC. Residues: CASTDRVNIQYF.

The rearrangement joins TRBV9 to TRBJ2-1, with a weak D call TRBD1 (5 bases). CDR3 length equals 14 residues. V was trimmed by 6 bases and J by 3 bases, leaving 13 bases between them. Germline loops: CDR1 SGDLS, CDR2 YYNGEE. The CDR3 DNA reads TGTGCCAGCAAGAAGGAGCAGGGCTACAATGAGCAGTTCTTC. Translating gives CASKKEQGYNEQFF. The full variable domain, in which reference TRBV9 and TRBJ2-1 provide the parts outside the CDR3, is DSGVTQTPKHLITATGQRVTLRCSPRSGDLSVYWYQQSLDQGLQFLIQYYNGEERAKGNILERFSAQQFPDLHSELNLSSLELGDSALYFCASKKEQGYNEQFFGPGTRLTVL.

The chain combines TRBV9 with TRBJ1-5, with D uncertain. Germline V gives CDR1 SGDLS, CDR2 YYNGEE. V was clipped by 1 base and J by 9 bases, with 14 bases between them. The CDR3 has 14 amino acids. CDR3 in DNA: TGTGCCAGCAGCGTATATCAGGCAAACTCGCCCCAGCATTTT. Amino acid sequence: CASSVYQANSPQHF.

J is TRBJ2-1 and V is TRBV19; 11 bases agree with TRBD2. CDR1 and CDR2 from the germline V gene are LNHDA and SQIVND (reference sequence). This CDR3 spans 15 amino acids. Trimming cost V 7 bases and J 9 bases; bases outside gene matches: 11. DNA of the CDR3: TGTGCCAGTACCGAAACCGTAGCGGGGGGGATTGAGCAGTTCTTC. It codes for CASTETVAGGIEQFF. Full variable domain (remainder filled in from reference TRBV19 and TRBJ2-1): DGGITQSPKYLFRKEGQNVTLSCEQNLNHDAMYWYRQDPGQGLRLIYYSQIVNDFQKGDIAEGYSVSREKKESFPLTVTSAQKNPTAFYLCASTETVAGGIEQFFGPGTRLTVL.

The chain employs TRBV7-2 and TRBJ2-3; D perhaps matches TRBD2 (7 bases). Trimming removed 6 bases at V and 4 bases at J, with 14 bases between. This CDR3 comprises 14 residues. Germline values: CDR1 SGHTA, CDR2 FQGNSA. The CDR3 loop is CASSQRGGADTQYF. The CDR3 nucleotides are TGTGCCAGCAGTCAAAGGGGGGGAGCAGATACGCAGTATTTT.

The chain has TRBV6-1 and TRBJ2-7; 7 bases agree with TRBD1. This CDR3 has 14 residues. CDR1 is MNHNS, CDR2 SASEGT, per germline. J lost 0 bases, V lost 8 bases, and 7 bases had no gene match. CDR3 amino acids: CASAADRLSYEQYF. CDR3 coding DNA: TGTGCCAGCGCTGCGGACAGGCTCTCCTACGAGCAGTACTTC.

The V and J genes are TRBV7-9 and TRBJ2-4, with D possibly matching TRBD1 (6 bases). CDR3 size: 16 residues. V dropped 1 base and J dropped 0 bases, with 10 bases sitting between them. Germline CDR1 reads SEHNR; CDR2 reads FQNEAQ (reference sequence). The DNA for the CDR3 is TGTGCCAGCAGCTTAGGGGGACAACTAGCCAAAAACATTCAGTACTTC. Translation: CASSLGGQLAKNIQYF.

V is TRBV7-2 and J is TRBJ1-3; a possible D gene is TRBD1 (5 bases). The CDR3 totals 16 residues. In germline, CDR1 is SGHTA, CDR2 FQGNSA. The V end lost 0 bases, the J end lost 2 bases, and 11 bases lay between the germline ends. CDR3 bases: TGTGCCAGCAGCTTAGCTTCAGGGTTTGCTGGAAACACCATATATTTT. Translated, it gives CASSLASGFAGNTIYF.

The V gene is TRBV5-8, the J gene TRBJ1-6, with D uncertain. Trimming took 4 bases from V and 7 from J, leaving 12 bases between them. The CDR3 is 14 residues long. CDR1 SGHTS and CDR2 YDEGEE come from the germline V gene. As DNA, the CDR3 is TGTGCCAGCAGCCTTAGGACTTCGAATTCACCCCTCCACTTT. Residues: CASSLRTSNSPLHF.